The following is a T cell receptor beta chain sequence with its context. Antigen unknown. V was pared by 7 bases and J by 4 bases, with 12 bases between. This CDR3 has 13 amino acids. Germline loops: CDR1 LNHDA, CDR2 SQIVND (reference sequence). The data derive from a study of beta chain features in type 1 diabetes. Notes on the study in general: The study found moderately but significantly shorter TCRB CDR3s in all four CD4+ subsets of Type 1 diabetes patients.

A CD45RO/CCR7/CD25/CD127/CD95/CD27 panel sorted naive, central memory, regulatory and stem cell-like memory CD4+ cells. Isolated RNA was reverse transcribed in full, so expressed TCRB transcripts were sequenced. Profiling relied on immunoSEQ multiplex PCR, and the TCRdb table lists in-frame clones only, not all of them. This sample has about 280,000 clones, with over 12% found just once. Source material: naive CD4+ T cells from blood. The clonotype comes from a man aged 18 to 29 with type 1 diabetes. This chain uses TRBV19 with TRBJ2-3; D ambiguous. The chain's CDR3 is CASKAQSADTQYF. The CDR3 region has the DNA TGTGCCAGTAAAGCGCAGTCCGCAGATACGCAGTATTTT.